Each of the 20 T cell receptor beta chains below was sequenced from the same sample in a study of T cell responses to AZD1222 COVID-19 vaccine. Method: immunoSEQ multiplex PCR; TCRdb's copy keeps in-frame clones and lacks some. The top ten hold roughly 3.3% of the sample, which has about 160,000 clones, about 92% seen once. The sequencing here drew on peripheral blood, taken 28 days after the second AZD1222 dose. The origin of the receptors is an adult who received the AZD1222 COVID-19 vaccine.

The V call is TRBV19, the J call TRBJ2-2, with 8 nucleotides matching TRBD1. In germline, CDR1 is LNHDA, CDR2 SQIVND (reference sequence). J was trimmed by 4 bases and V by 5 bases; bases with no gene match: 12. The CDR3 extends over 17 amino acids. CDR3 region: CASSPHRTGLGTGELFF. CDR3 sequence (DNA): TGTGCCAGTAGTCCCCACCGGACAGGGTTGGGCACCGGGGAGCTGTTTTTT.

This chain joins TRBV24-1 and TRBJ2-3, with 10 positions matching TRBD2. The germline V gene encodes CDR1 KGHDR and CDR2 SFDVKD. Germline trimming cut 5 bases from V and 3 bases from J; bases unmatched to any gene: 7. The CDR3 consists of 16 residues. CDR3 sequence reads: CATSGSLAGATDTQYF. As DNA, the CDR3 is TGTGCCACCAGTGGATCGCTAGCGGGAGCAACAGATACGCAGTATTTT.

A single count supports this clone. The genes are TRBV3-1 (or the pseudogene TRBV3-2) and TRBJ2-1, with 8 bases identical to TRBD2. Germline assignment: CDR1 LGHDT and CDR2 YNNKEL (reference sequence). The V gene end was trimmed by 1 base and the J gene end by 12 bases; junction bases not matched to a gene: 11. The length of the CDR3 is 15 residues. The CDR3 DNA reads as TGTGCCAGCAGCCAAGTGGGGAACGGGAGGGGATGGCAGTTCTTC. This codes for CASSQVGNGRGWQFF.

The table lists this clone with a count of one. The chain uses TRBV7-9 and TRBJ1-1, with TRBD1 matching over 8 bases. V lost 4 bases and J lost 0; bases outside the gene matches: 4. Germline CDR1 reads SEHNR; CDR2 reads FQNEAQ (reference sequence). CDR3 length: 15 residues. The CDR3 sequence is CASSSHRGLNTEAFF. The CDR3, as DNA: TGTGCCAGCAGCTCACACAGGGGGTTGAACACTGAAGCTTTCTTT. Together with reference TRBV7-9 and TRBJ1-1, the CDR3 gives the full variable domain: DTGVSQNPRHKITKRGQNVTFRCDPISEHNRLYWYRQTLGQGPEFLTYFQNEAQLEKSRLLSDRFSAERPKGSFSTLEIQRTEQGDSAMYLCASSSHRGLNTEAFFGQGTRLTVV.

The chain employs TRBV5-1 and TRBJ1-1; TRBD1 is a possible D gene (5 bases). The CDR3 is made up of 13 amino acids. V lost 2 bases and J lost 1, with 6 bases in between. The V gene's germline CDR1 is SGHRS and CDR2 YFSETQ. In DNA, the CDR3 is TGCGCCAGCAGCTTTACAGGGAACACTGAAGCTTTCTTT. Its protein product is CASSFTGNTEAFF.

Here the CDR3 reads CASSRRGQGLSSNEKLFF. CDR3 DNA: TGTGCCAGCAGCCGTAGGGGACAGGGGCTCAGTAGTAATGAAAAACTGTTTTTT. This chain connects TRBV3-1 (or the pseudogene TRBV3-2) to TRBJ1-4, with 10 bases lining up with TRBD1. Germline V gene lookup returns CDR1 LGHDT and CDR2 YNNKEL (reference sequence). CDR3 length: 18 amino acids. V was pared by 4 bases and J by 4 bases, with 12 bases of the junction left unmatched.

The rearrangement joins TRBV18 to TRBJ1-1; 7 positions agree with TRBD1. Unmatched junction bases numbered 6, after V lost 2 bases and J lost 0 bases. CDR3 length equals 16 residues. CDR1 and CDR2 from the germline V gene are KGHSH and LQKENI. The DNA of the CDR3 is TGTGCCAGCTCACCAGAAGCCAGGGGGATGAACACTGAAGCTTTCTTT. This sequence encodes CASSPEARGMNTEAFF.

This clone was recorded once. The chain is built from TRBV6-5 and TRBJ1-2; D is undetermined. This CDR3 is 13 amino acids long. V shed 6 bases and J shed 2 bases, with 10 bases lying between them. Germline CDR1 is MNHEY and CDR2 is SVGAGI. CDR3 loop: CASSRQGNYGYTF. CDR3 DNA: TGTGCCAGCAGCCGTCAAGGGAACTATGGCTACACCTTC.

V is TRBV14 and J is TRBJ2-5, with no clear D. The CDR3 is 13 residues long. Germline loops: CDR1 SGHDN, CDR2 FVKESK. Trimming shortened V by 1 base and J by 7 bases, and 10 bases separated the two germline ends. CDR3 bases: TGTGCCAGCAGCCAAGGTCCGACGGGGACCCAGTACTTC. Translating gives CASSQGPTGTQYF.

This chain joins TRBV7-2 and TRBJ1-1; D is unresolved. The length of the CDR3 is 15 residues. The germline V gene has CDR1 SGHTA and CDR2 FQGNSA. With 0 bases removed from V and 2 bases from J, the gap between germline ends came to 10 bases. The CDR3 here is CASSLAGVANTEAFF. Written as DNA, the CDR3 is TGTGCCAGCAGCTTAGCGGGTGTGGCTAACACTGAAGCTTTCTTT.

The V gene is TRBV5-1, the J gene TRBJ1-5; D uncertain. The V and J ends lost 5 bases and 0 bases respectively, with 6 bases between them. CDR3 length: 13 amino acids. Germline CDR1 is SGHRS and CDR2 is YFSETQ. CDR3 protein: CASRESSNQPQHF. In nucleotides, the CDR3 is TGCGCCAGCAGGGAGAGTAGCAATCAGCCCCAGCATTTT.

Only one count was recorded for this clone. The rearrangement uses TRBV5-4 and TRBJ1-6, with D maybe TRBD1 (5 bases). The germline CDR1 and CDR2 sequences are SGHNT and YYREEE (reference sequence). Between the trimmed V and J ends, which lost 0 bases and 9 bases, there was a span of 16 bases. The CDR3 covers 16 residues. CDR3 DNA sequence: TGTGCCAGCAGCTTGGCCCAGGGAGGACTAGGTTCACCCCTCCACTTT. Translated: CASSLAQGGLGSPLHF.

This rearrangement joins TRBV23-1 to TRBJ2-7, with D unclear. TRBV23-1 is filed as an ORF, its function uncertain. The CDR3 runs to 13 residues. V gave up 3 bases and J gave up 2 bases, with 8 bases separating them. This CDR3 is CASSQAFPYEQYF. In nucleotides, the CDR3 is TGCGCCAGCAGTCAGGCTTTCCCCTACGAGCAGTACTTC.

With respect to this clone: Other DNA sequences of this sample code for an identical CDR3. The J gene is TRBJ2-7, the V gene TRBV18, with 8 bases lining up with TRBD1. This CDR3 region has 14 residues. Germline trimming cut 0 bases from V and 2 bases from J; bases unmatched to any gene: 0. Germline CDR1 and CDR2: KGHSH and LQKENI. Here the CDR3 reads CASSPPGQAYEQYF. CDR3 nucleotides: TGTGCCAGCTCACCACCGGGACAGGCCTACGAGCAGTACTTC.

The gene calls are TRBV27 and TRBJ1-6, with a weak D call TRBD1 (5 bases). Deletions cut 0 bases from V and 2 bases from J, with 8 bases between. CDR3 length: 16 residues. CDR1 MNHEY and CDR2 SMNVEV come from the germline V gene (reference sequence). The chain's CDR3 is CASSLSGRTYNSPLHF. The CDR3 DNA reads TGTGCCAGCAGTTTATCGGGACGGACCTATAATTCACCCCTCCACTTT.

The chain has TRBV5-4 and TRBJ1-1; D remains unclear. Germline V gene lookup returns CDR1 SGHNT and CDR2 YYREEE (reference sequence). This CDR3 is built from 14 residues. The V end was cut by 0 bases, the J end by 1 base, with 7 bases between. The CDR3 DNA reads TGTGCCAGCAGCTTGGGTCAAGCGAACACTGAAGCTTTCTTT. Amino acid sequence: CASSLGQANTEAFF.

This rearrangement joins TRBV7-2 to TRBJ2-5, with TRBD2 matching 9 bases. V was pared by 2 bases and J by 3 bases, with 4 bases of the junction left unmatched. Germline CDR1 SGHTA, CDR2 FQGNSA. The CDR3 is made up of 15 amino acids. CDR3 amino acids: CASSLLRLAEETQYF. CDR3 DNA: TGTGCCAGCAGCTTACTACGACTAGCGGAAGAGACCCAGTACTTC.

Written as DNA, the CDR3 is TGTGCCAGCGGACCCGACCCAAGCGGACCCTACGAGCAGTACTTC. Its protein is CASGPDPSGPYEQYF. The chain carries TRBV28 and TRBJ2-7; tentatively, D is TRBD2 (5 bases). Germline loops: CDR1 MDHEN, CDR2 SYDVKM. This CDR3 region has 15 residues. V gave up 8 bases and J gave up 2 bases, with 19 bases separating them.

The chain links TRBV3-1 (or the pseudogene TRBV3-2) to TRBJ1-2, with a possible D match to TRBD1 (5 bases). CDR3 length: 14 amino acids. With 4 bases removed from V and 4 bases from J, the gap between germline ends came to 13 bases. Germline V CDR1 and CDR2: LGHDT, YNNKEL (reference sequence). The CDR3 loop is CASSPKQAGYGYTF. The CDR3 coding sequence is TGTGCCAGCAGCCCCAAACAGGCCGGCTATGGCTACACCTTC.

The chain has TRBV11-2 and TRBJ2-5; 7 bases fit TRBD1. The CDR3 is 14 amino acids. V lost 6 bases and J lost 4; bases outside the gene matches: 8. Germline V gene lookup returns CDR1 SGHAT and CDR2 FQNNGV. Written as DNA, the CDR3 is TGTGCCAGCAGATTGGCTGGGACAGCAGAGACCCAGTACTTC. The encoded protein is CASRLAGTAETQYF.